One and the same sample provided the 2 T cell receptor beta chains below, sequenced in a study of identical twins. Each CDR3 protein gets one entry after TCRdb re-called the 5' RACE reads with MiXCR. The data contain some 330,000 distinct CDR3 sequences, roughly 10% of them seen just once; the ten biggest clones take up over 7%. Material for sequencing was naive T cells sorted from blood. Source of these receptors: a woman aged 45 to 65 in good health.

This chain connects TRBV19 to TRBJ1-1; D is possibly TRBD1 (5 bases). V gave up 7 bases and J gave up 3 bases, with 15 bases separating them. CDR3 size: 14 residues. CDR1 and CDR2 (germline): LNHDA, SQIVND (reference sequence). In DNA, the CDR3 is TGTGCCAGTAAATTTCCCGGGGGAGACACTGAAGCTTTCTTT. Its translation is CASKFPGGDTEAFF.

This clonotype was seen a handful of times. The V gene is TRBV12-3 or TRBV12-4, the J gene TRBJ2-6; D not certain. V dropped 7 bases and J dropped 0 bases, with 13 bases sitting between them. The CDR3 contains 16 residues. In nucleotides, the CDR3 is TGTGCCAGCACCTTAGAGGAGAACTCTGGGGCCAACGTCCTGACTTTC. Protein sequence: CASTLEENSGANVLTF.